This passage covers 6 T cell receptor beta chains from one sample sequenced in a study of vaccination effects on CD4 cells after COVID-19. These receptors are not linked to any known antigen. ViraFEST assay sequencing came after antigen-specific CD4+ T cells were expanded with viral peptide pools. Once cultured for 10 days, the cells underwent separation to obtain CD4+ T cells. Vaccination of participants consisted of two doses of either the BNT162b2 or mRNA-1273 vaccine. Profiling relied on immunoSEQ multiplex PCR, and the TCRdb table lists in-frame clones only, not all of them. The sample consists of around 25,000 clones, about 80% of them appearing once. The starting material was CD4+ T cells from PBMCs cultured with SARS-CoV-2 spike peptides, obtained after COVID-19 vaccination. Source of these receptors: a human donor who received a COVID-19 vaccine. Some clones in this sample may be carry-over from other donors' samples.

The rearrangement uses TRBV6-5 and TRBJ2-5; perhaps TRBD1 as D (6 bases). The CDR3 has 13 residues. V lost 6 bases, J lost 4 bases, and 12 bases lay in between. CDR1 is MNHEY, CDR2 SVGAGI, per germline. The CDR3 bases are TGTGCCAGCAGGCTGACAGGAGCAGAGACCCAGTACTTC. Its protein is CASRLTGAETQYF.

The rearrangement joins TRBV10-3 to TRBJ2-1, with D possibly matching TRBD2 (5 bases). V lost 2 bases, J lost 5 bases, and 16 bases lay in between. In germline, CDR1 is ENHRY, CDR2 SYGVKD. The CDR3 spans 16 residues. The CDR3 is CAISEGPGTVHNEQFF. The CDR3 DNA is TGTGCCATCAGTGAGGGGCCGGGAACGGTCCACAATGAGCAGTTCTTC.

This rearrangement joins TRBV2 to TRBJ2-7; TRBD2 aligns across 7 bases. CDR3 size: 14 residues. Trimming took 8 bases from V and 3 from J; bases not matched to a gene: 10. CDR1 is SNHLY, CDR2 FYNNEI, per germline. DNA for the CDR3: TGTGCCAGCTTGGGGACCGGCGGGAGCTACGAGCAGTACGTC. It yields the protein CASLGTGGSYEQYV.

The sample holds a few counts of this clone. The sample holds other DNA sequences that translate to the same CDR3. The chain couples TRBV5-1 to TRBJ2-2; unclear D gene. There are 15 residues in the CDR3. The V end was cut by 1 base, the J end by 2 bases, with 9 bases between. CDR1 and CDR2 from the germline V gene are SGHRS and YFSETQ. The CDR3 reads CASSLQTLNTGELFF. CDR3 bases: TGCGCCAGCAGCTTGCAGACACTTAACACCGGGGAGCTGTTTTTT.

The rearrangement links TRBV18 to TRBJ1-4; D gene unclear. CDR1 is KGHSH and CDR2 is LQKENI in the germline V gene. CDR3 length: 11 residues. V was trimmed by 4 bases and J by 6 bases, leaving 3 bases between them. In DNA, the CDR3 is TGTGCCAGCTCACGGGATGAAAAACTGTTTTTT. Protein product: CASSRDEKLFF.

For the CDR3, the DNA is TGTGCCAGCAGCTTACGGGGGGGAAGTAGCACTGAAGCTTTCTTT. It encodes CASSLRGGSSTEAFF. The V gene is TRBV7-3, the J gene TRBJ1-1, with D possibly being TRBD1 (5 bases). V lost 2 bases, J lost 4 bases, and 14 bases lay in between. The CDR3 extends over 15 amino acids. CDR1 SGHTA and CDR2 FQGTGA come from the germline V gene. Supplemented by reference TRBV7-3 and TRBJ1-1, the full variable domain reads GAGVSQTPSNKVTEKGKYVELRCDPISGHTALYWYRQSLGQGPEFLIYFQGTGAADDSGLPNDRFFAVRPEGSVSTLKIQRTERGDSAVYLCASSLRGGSSTEAFFGQGTRLTVV.